These T cell receptor beta chains were read from a single sample in a study of CD4 T cells in relation to SARS-CoV-2 and coronaviruses. Only in-frame clones appear in the TCRdb table, and some are missing; sequencing was by immunoSEQ multiplex PCR. Counted here are about 22,000 clones, under 80% occurring once; the ten biggest clones make up about 16%. The antigens these receptors bind are not known. Specimen: CD4+ T cells from PBMCs, cultured in vitro. Receptor source: a human donor in good health. The CDR3 runs from the conserved cysteine through the conserved F or W. D genes are given only for firm matches. Clone size is not always given. Where it is, it says once, few, many or a class for expanded clones.

TRBV7-3,14,NA,TRBJ2-3,NA,CASSPGDLGAIQYF,TGTGCCAGCAGCCCAGGGGATCTGGGCGCGATCCAGTATTTT
TRBV27,15,NA,TRBJ2-2,TRBD1,CASSLDRGNTGELFF,TGTGCCAGCAGTTTAGACAGGGGGAACACCGGGGAGCTGTTTTTT
TRBV24-1,15,NA,TRBJ2-2,TRBD1,CATRSRDRESGELFF,TGTGCCACCAGAAGCCGGGACAGGGAGTCCGGGGAGCTGTTTTTT
TRBV5-1,13,NA,TRBJ2-3,NA,CASSRPATDTQYF,TGCGCCAGCAGCAGGCCGGCCACAGATACGCAGTATTTT
TRBV30,14,few,TRBJ2-2,TRBD1,CAWSKRGLTGELFF,TGTGCCTGGAGTAAGAGGGGGCTCACCGGGGAGCTGTTTTTT
TRBV11-2,19,NA,TRBJ2-1,TRBD2,CASSLGAYGTSGPYNEQFF,TGTGCCAGCAGCTTAGGGGCTTATGGGACTAGCGGACCTTACAATGAGCAGTTCTTC
TRBV19,14,NA,TRBJ2-7,TRBD1,CASSTDRDGYEQYF,TGTGCCAGTAGTACCGACAGGGATGGCTACGAGCAGTACTTC
TRBV6-6,16,NA,TRBJ2-5,TRBD2,CASSRGSSLVEETQYF,TGTGCCAGCAGCCGCGGGAGCTCATTGGTTGAAGAGACCCAGTACTTC
TRBV5-6,15,once,TRBJ2-5,TRBD1,CASSRDGTGGETQYF,TGTGCCAGCAGCCGAGACGGGACAGGGGGCGAGACCCAGTACTTC
TRBV3-1/TRBV3-2,16,NA,TRBJ1-6,TRBD1,CASSLDRGSTNSPLHF,TGTGCCAGCAGCCTCGACAGGGGAAGTACGAATTCACCCCTCCACTTT
TRBV3-1/TRBV3-2,16,few,TRBJ2-7,TRBD1,CASSQGDTGGYYEQYF,TGTGCCAGCAGCCAAGGGGACACAGGGGGATACTACGAGCAGTACTTC
TRBV28,14,NA,TRBJ1-4,TRBD1,CASISGGGNEKLFF,TGTGCCAGCATCTCAGGGGGGGGTAATGAAAAACTGTTTTTT
TRBV10-2,14,NA,TRBJ2-7,TRBD2,CASSEEGTTYEQYF,TGCGCCAGCAGTGAGGAGGGGACTACCTACGAGCAGTACTTC
TRBV28,16,once,TRBJ2-5,NA,CASSAPPGRPRETQYF,TGTGCCAGCAGTGCACCACCGGGACGGCCCCGGGAGACCCAGTACTTC
TRBV20-1,13,NA,TRBJ1-2,NA,CSASAFFGDGYTF,TGCAGTGCTAGTGCATTCTTCGGTGATGGCTACACCTTC
TRBV28,12,NA,TRBJ1-5,NA,CALGRGNQPQHF,TGTGCCCTTGGTCGAGGCAATCAGCCCCAGCATTTT
TRBV18,15,few,TRBJ1-5,NA,CASSPGGFSNQPQHF,TGTGCCAGCTCACCAGGCGGCTTTAGCAATCAGCCCCAGCATTTT
TRBV4-2,16,NA,TRBJ2-3,NA,CASSQEYGPSSDTQYF,TGTGCCAGCAGCCAAGAGTACGGGCCTAGCTCAGATACGCAGTATTTT
TRBV5-4,15,few,TRBJ2-1,NA,CASSLNGVSYNEQFF,TGTGCCAGCAGCTTGAACGGGGTCTCCTACAATGAGCAGTTCTTC
TRBV10-1,13,NA,TRBJ1-1,NA,CASSGEVNTEAFF,TGCGCCAGCAGTGGTGAAGTTAACACTGAAGCTTTCTTT
TRBV1,14,NA,TRBJ2-1,NA,CTSSLASANNEQFF,TGCACCAGCAGTTTGGCTAGCGCAAACAATGAGCAGTTCTTC
TRBV7-3,15,NA,TRBJ2-7,NA,CASSLTGDTRYEQYF,TGTGCCAGCAGCTTAACGGGAGACACCCGATACGAGCAGTACTTC
TRBV27,14,NA,TRBJ2-7,TRBD2,CASRVSGRPYEQYF,TGTGCCAGCAGAGTAAGCGGGAGGCCCTACGAGCAGTACTTC